The 22 T cell receptor beta chains presented below share a single source sample, sequenced in a study of molecular identifiers for immune sequencing clone quantification. Via MiXCR, TCRdb re-called the PCR reads, giving one row per CDR3 protein. The sample contains 490,000 or so distinct CDR3 sequences, over 20% of which appear only once. Material: naive CD8+ T cells from blood, with Jurkat cell RNA spiked in. Subset of the sample: FACS-sorted CD8+CD4-CCR7+CD45RA+ naive T cells. These receptors all come from a human donor in good health. Some libraries in this study had Jurkat cell RNA spiked in.

This clonotype was picked up many times. The V call is TRBV14, the J call TRBJ2-5; a weak D match, TRBD2 (6 bases). Per the germline V gene, CDR1 is SGHDN and CDR2 is FVKESK. The CDR3 consists of 17 residues. The V gene lost 1 base and the J gene lost 0 bases, with 15 bases spanning the gap. In nucleotides, the CDR3 is TGTGCCAGCAGCCAAGGTTTTCCGGCTAGCGACCAAGAGACCCAGTACTTC. This codes for CASSQGFPASDQETQYF.

This clonotype came up many times. This chain connects TRBV7-9 to TRBJ2-5, with D tentatively TRBD2 (5 bases). This CDR3 has 16 residues. The germline CDR1 and CDR2 sequences are SEHNR and FQNEAQ (reference sequence). The V and J ends lost 3 bases and 0 bases respectively, with 14 bases between them. The CDR3 nucleotides read TGTGCCAGCAGCTTCAAGTTTTCCGGGAACCAAGAGACCCAGTACTTC. It encodes CASSFKFSGNQETQYF.

In the case of this clonotype: At one end the junction does not follow the germline gene, possibly because of a read error. The V and J genes are TRBV20-1 and TRBJ2-7; 7 positions agree with TRBD1. The CDR3 runs 17 residues. CDR1 and CDR2 (germline): DFQATT, SNEGSKA (reference sequence). CDR3 nucleotide sequence: TGCAGTGCTTCATGGGACAGCGAAGAAACTTACTCCTACGGGCAGTACTTC. Translation gives CSASWDSEETYSYGQYF.

The genes are TRBV19 and TRBJ2-7; D is undetermined. Germline V gene lookup returns CDR1 LNHDA and CDR2 SQIVND (reference sequence). The CDR3 sequence is 14 residues long. Trimming took 4 bases from V and 0 from J, leaving 10 bases between them. CDR3 sequence: CASSTRQTSYEQYF. CDR3 nucleotides: TGTGCCAGTAGTACCCGGCAGACCTCCTACGAGCAGTACTTC.

This clonotype was recorded many times. The CDR3 coding sequence is TGTGCCAGCAGTACGTACCTTCGGGGAGGTGAGCAGTTCTTC. This sequence encodes CASSTYLRGGEQFF. The rearrangement links TRBV6-6 to TRBJ2-1; D might be TRBD2 (6 bases). The CDR3 is 14 residues long. V gave up 5 bases and J gave up 9 bases, with 17 bases separating them. Per germline, CDR1 MNHNY and CDR2 SVGAGI (reference sequence).

This clonotype was counted ten times or more. The rearrangement links TRBV20-1 to TRBJ2-7, with TRBD2 identical over 8 bases. The trim removed 2 bases at V and 2 bases at J, leaving 2 bases unmatched. There are 13 residues in the CDR3. Per germline, CDR1 DFQATT and CDR2 SNEGSKA (reference sequence). In DNA form, the CDR3 reads TGCAGTGCTAGAAGGGGACTAGCCTACGAGCAGTACTTC. It encodes CSARRGLAYEQYF.

This clonotype showed up just a few times. The chain combines TRBV3-1 with TRBJ2-2; D is uncertain. CDR1 LGHDT and CDR2 YNNKEL come from the germline V gene (reference sequence). The length of the CDR3 is 15 residues. Trimming left V 0 bases short and J 4 bases short, with 9 bases between. The CDR3 nucleotides are TGTGCCAGCAGCCAAGAATTTGTGTCCACCGGGGAGCTGTTTTTT. Translating it yields CASSQEFVSTGELFF.

Points on this clonotype: Germline is not matched at one junction end, which may reflect a read error. J is TRBJ1-1 and V is TRBV5-1, with TRBD1 matching 9 bases. Germline V gives CDR1 SGHRS, CDR2 YFSETQ. The CDR3 totals 13 residues. The CDR3 nucleotides read TGCGCCAGCAGCATGACAGGGGGGGCTGAAGCCTTCTTT. Protein sequence: CASSMTGGAEAFF.

About this clonotype itself: A read error may be the cause here, since a much bigger clone is one base away. The chain joins TRBV4-1 to TRBJ1-1; 7 nucleotides line up with TRBD1. Unmatched junction bases numbered 11, after V lost 0 bases and J lost 4 bases. Per the germline V gene, CDR1 is MGHRA and CDR2 is YSYEKL. CDR3 length: 17 residues. In nucleotides, the CDR3 is TGCGCCAGCAGCCAAGATCAGGTGGTCAGGGGGGGCACTGAAGCTTTCTTT. Its protein is CASSQDQVVRGGTEAFF.

On this clonotype itself: A much larger clone lies a single base off, so this may be a read error. The rearrangement links TRBV20-1 to TRBJ2-3; D is uncertain. Germline CDR1 DFQATT, CDR2 SNEGSKA (reference sequence). CDR3 length: 13 amino acids. The V gene lost 1 base and the J gene lost 4 bases, with 9 bases spanning the gap. DNA for the CDR3: TGCAGTGCTAGAGGTTTCCCTTCAGATACGCAGTATTTT. Translation gives CSARGFPSDTQYF.

Here the CDR3 DNA reads TGTGCCAGCAGTTTATGGAGCTCTGGGGCCAACGTCCTGACTTTC. This gives the protein CASSLWSSGANVLTF. The chain employs TRBV27 and TRBJ2-6, with D uncertain. Trimming stripped 1 base from V and 0 bases from J, with 4 bases between. This CDR3 has 15 amino acids. Germline V gene data show CDR1 as MNHEY and CDR2 as SMNVEV (reference sequence).

The genes are TRBV7-9 and TRBJ1-6; D ambiguous. Germline values: CDR1 SEHNR, CDR2 FQNEAQ (reference sequence). CDR3 length: 12 amino acids. V shed 5 bases and J shed 15 bases, with 14 bases lying between them. The CDR3 sequence: CASSPAVLHLHF. The CDR3 DNA reads TGTGCCAGCAGCCCAGCGGTGCTGCACCTCCACTTT.

This clonotype was found a few times. The rearrangement joins TRBV19 to TRBJ1-1, with 8 bases identical to TRBD1. This CDR3 is built from 17 residues. V lost 5 bases to trimming and J lost 1 base; unmatched junction nucleotides: 12. Germline V lookup: CDR1 LNHDA, CDR2 SQIVND (reference sequence). The CDR3 sequence is CASSGRQGTLSNTEAFF. CDR3 in DNA: TGTGCCAGTAGTGGGAGACAGGGGACGCTTTCGAACACTGAAGCTTTCTTT. The variable domain in full, with the rest retrieved from reference TRBV19 and TRBJ1-1, is DGGITQSPKYLFRKEGQNVTLSCEQNLNHDAMYWYRQDPGQGLRLIYYSQIVNDFQKGDIAEGYSVSREKKESFPLTVTSAQKNPTAFYLCASSGRQGTLSNTEAFFGQGTRLTVV.

This clonotype has more than one count but fewer than ten. The chain uses TRBV30 and TRBJ2-5; 8 bases map to TRBD1. J gave up 5 bases and V 4 bases, and 9 bases lay outside the gene matches. The CDR3 has 14 amino acids. CDR1 and CDR2 (germline): GTSNPN, SVGIG (reference sequence). The CDR3 bases are TGTGCCTGGAACACCGGGACAGGTCGGGAGACCCAGTACTTC. This encodes CAWNTGTGRETQYF.

The rearrangement joins TRBV6-6 to TRBJ1-5, with no clear D. Trimming removed 6 bases from V and 0 bases from J, with 18 bases in between. The length of the CDR3 is 17 residues. CDR1 and CDR2 (germline): MNHNY, SVGAGI (reference sequence). The DNA of the CDR3 is TGTGCCAGCAGGAGGAAGATCGGGTCTTATAGCAATCAGCCCCAGCATTTT. This sequence encodes CASRRKIGSYSNQPQHF.

This clonotype was detected only a few times. The chain has TRBV7-9 and TRBJ2-7, with D possibly TRBD1 on 6 matching bases. Germline loops: CDR1 SEHNR, CDR2 FQNEAQ (reference sequence). Trimming stripped 6 bases from V and 3 bases from J, with 12 bases between. The CDR3 extends over 13 amino acids. CDR3 protein: CASRSGHDYEQYF. The CDR3 region has the DNA TGTGCCAGCAGATCGGGACACGACTACGAGCAGTACTTC.

This rearrangement joins TRBV12-3 or TRBV12-4 to TRBJ2-1; perhaps TRBD2 as D (5 bases). The ends were cut back, 5 bases at V and 7 bases at J, with 15 bases in the middle. This CDR3 is built from 14 residues. The chain's CDR3 is CASSASNRMNEQFF. CDR3 DNA: TGTGCCAGCAGTGCTAGCAACCGTATGAATGAGCAGTTCTTC.

This clonotype was picked up many times. J is TRBJ2-3 and V is TRBV4-3, with 8 positions matching TRBD2. V gave up 4 bases and J gave up 5 bases; unmatched junction bases: 8. This CDR3 contains 15 residues. In germline, CDR1 is LGHNA, CDR2 YSLEER. CDR3: CASSPGLAGLDTQYF. The CDR3 nucleotides read TGCGCCAGCAGCCCCGGCCTAGCGGGTTTAGATACGCAGTATTTT.

The chain links TRBV6-2 or TRBV6-3 to TRBJ2-7, with unresolved D. Germline-derived CDR1 and CDR2 are MNHEY and SVGEGT. V lost 5 bases, J lost 2 bases, and 10 bases lay in between. This CDR3 is 13 amino acids long. Here the CDR3 DNA reads TGTGCCAGCAGTGTCGGATACCCCTACGAGCAGTACTTC. This encodes CASSVGYPYEQYF.

At least ten counts were recorded for this clonotype. The CDR3 spells CASSPRTSGRLISRDTQYF. CDR3 nucleotide sequence: TGTGCCAGCAGCCCACGGACTAGCGGGAGACTAATTTCGAGAGATACGCAGTATTTT. The chain has TRBV5-4 and TRBJ2-3, with TRBD2 identical over 13 bases. The germline CDR1 and CDR2 sequences are SGHNT and YYREEE (reference sequence). This CDR3 contains 19 residues. Trimming took 4 bases from V and 5 from J; bases not matched to a gene: 16.

This clonotype occurred many times. V gene TRBV27 combines with J gene TRBJ1-5; perhaps TRBD1 as D (5 bases). CDR1 and CDR2 (germline): MNHEY, SMNVEV (reference sequence). The CDR3 has 14 residues. V was pared by 5 bases and J by 3 bases, with 11 bases between. Here the CDR3 DNA reads TGTGCCAGCAGTCAAGCAGGGCACAATCAGCCCCAGCATTTT. Translating gives CASSQAGHNQPQHF.

The chain combines TRBV20-1 with TRBJ2-7; D call uncertain. Germline loops: CDR1 DFQATT, CDR2 SNEGSKA (reference sequence). There are 15 residues in the CDR3. The V and J ends lost 0 bases and 3 bases respectively, with 15 bases between them. The CDR3 nucleotides are TGCAGTGCTAGAGAACCCAGCACCTCATACTACGAGCAGTACTTC. Its protein is CSAREPSTSYYEQYF.